The T cell receptor (beta chain) under discussion was sequenced for a study of PD-1 blockade in classical Hodgkin lymphoma. Points from the study as a whole: The authors have not defined what causes the repertoire differences, possibly disease activity or prior therapy.

Clones were sequenced by immunoSEQ multiplex PCR, and TCRdb holds only the in-frame ones, with some missing. The sample lists 9,500 to 10,000 clones, under 80% occurring once. This clone was observed a handful of times. Its antigen is not known. Time point: cycle 4 day 1 (C4D1), after less than 7 weeks of nivolumab. In every patient, relapse followed autologous stem cell transplantation, while exposure to brentuximab vedotin differed. It was by magnetic negative selection that CD8+ T cells were isolated from thawed PBMCs. The CDR3 length is 16 residues. Trimming removed 0 bases from V and 4 bases from J, with 16 bases in between. Germline V CDR1 and CDR2: LGHNA, YSLEER.

This chain uses TRBV4-3 with TRBJ2-7; unclear D gene. The material sequenced was CD8+ T cells from blood, taken before the fourth cycle of nivolumab. The receptor was isolated from a human donor with classical Hodgkin lymphoma. CDR3 nucleotides: TGCGCCAGCAGCCAAGAATCGGTCCCATCGCCGTACGAGCAGTACTTC. Translation: CASSQESVPSPYEQYF.